The 13 T cell receptor beta chains given below trace back to one sample, sequenced in a study of cytomegalovirus exposure and HLA in healthy donors. Some clones are missing from TCRdb's copy, which holds only in-frame ones; the method was immunoSEQ multiplex PCR. The data contain about 260,000 clones, about 90% of them singletons. Sequencing was done on a sample of PBMCs. The source is a woman aged 30 to 39 in good health and CMV-seronegative.

The V call is TRBV7-9, the J call TRBJ1-5; D remains unclear. Germline V gene lookup returns CDR1 SEHNR and CDR2 FQNEAQ (reference sequence). With 1 base removed from V and 5 bases from J, the gap between germline ends came to 3 bases. CDR3 length: 12 residues. CDR3 DNA sequence: TGTGCCAGCAGCTTAGGGGATCAGCCCCAGCATTTT. Residues: CASSLGDQPQHF.

In its sample, this clone was seen once. This sequence joins TRBV6-5 and TRBJ2-7; 8 bases are shared with TRBD2. V was clipped by 6 bases and J by 5 bases; unmatched bases: 9. This CDR3 spans 14 amino acids. The germline V gene has CDR1 MNHEY and CDR2 SVGAGI. The CDR3 coding sequence is TGTGCCAGCAGGTCCGGGGGGGGTCCCGACGAGCAGTACTTC. It encodes CASRSGGGPDEQYF.

The V and J genes are TRBV27 and TRBJ1-2; the D gene is possibly TRBD1 (5 bases). Between the trimmed V and J ends, which lost 5 bases and 6 bases, there was a span of 16 bases. Germline V CDR1 and CDR2: MNHEY, SMNVEV (reference sequence). The CDR3 consists of 14 residues. Written as DNA, the CDR3 is TGTGCCAGCAGTCAACTGGGAGGGGCAGATGGCTACACCTTC. Protein sequence: CASSQLGGADGYTF.

V gene TRBV29-1 combines with J gene TRBJ2-7; 12 bases match TRBD1. J gave up 0 bases and V 5 bases, and 14 bases lay outside the gene matches. CDR1 and CDR2 from the germline V gene are SQVTM and ANQGSEA. This CDR3 region has 18 residues. The chain's CDR3 is CSVLPGQGASWGSYEQYF. The CDR3 nucleotides are TGCAGCGTTCTTCCGGGACAGGGGGCCTCCTGGGGCTCCTACGAGCAGTACTTC.

V gene TRBV5-6 combines with J gene TRBJ2-7, with TRBD2 as a possible D gene (6 bases). V lost 2 bases, J lost 7 bases, and 13 bases lay in between. Germline loops: CDR1 SGHDT, CDR2 YYEEEE. This CDR3 spans 13 amino acids. This CDR3 is CASSLPYGGEQYF. The CDR3 DNA is TGTGCCAGCAGCTTACCTTACGGAGGGGAGCAGTACTTC.

The chain carries TRBV27 and TRBJ2-7; TRBD2 matches 13 bases. V lost 6 bases, J lost 4 bases, and 9 bases stayed unmatched. The CDR3 covers 16 residues. Germline CDR1 and CDR2: MNHEY and SMNVEV (reference sequence). The CDR3 DNA reads as TGTGCCAGCAGCCTCGAGGGACTAGCGGGAATTTACGAGCAGTACTTC. This encodes CASSLEGLAGIYEQYF.

CDR3: CASSLVSGYGTEAFF. The CDR3, as DNA: TGCGCCAGCAGCTTGGTCTCAGGGTACGGCACTGAAGCTTTCTTT. This chain connects TRBV5-1 to TRBJ1-1; D is possibly TRBD1 (5 bases). This CDR3 spans 15 amino acids. The ends were cut back, 0 bases at V and 4 bases at J, with 13 bases in the middle. The V gene's germline CDR1 is SGHRS and CDR2 YFSETQ.

The CDR3 nucleotides read TGTGCCAGCAGCAAACCGGGACTAGCCGCAGATACGCAGTATTTT. Its protein is CASSKPGLAADTQYF. The chain links TRBV9 to TRBJ2-3; 9 nucleotides match TRBD2. Trimming at V came to 4 bases and at J to 4 bases, leaving 7 bases not matched to a gene. Germline CDR1 SGDLS, CDR2 YYNGEE. The CDR3 covers 15 residues. Together with reference TRBV9 and TRBJ2-3, the CDR3 gives the full variable domain: DSGVTQTPKHLITATGQRVTLRCSPRSGDLSVYWYQQSLDQGLQFLIQYYNGEERAKGNILERFSAQQFPDLHSELNLSSLELGDSALYFCASSKPGLAADTQYFGPGTRLTVL.

The chain uses TRBV29-1 and TRBJ2-3; TRBD1 aligns across 10 bases. V lost 6 bases to trimming and J lost 3 bases; unmatched junction nucleotides: 6. Looked up from germline, CDR1 is SQVTM and CDR2 is ANQGSEA. The CDR3 is made up of 14 amino acids. CDR3: CSVNGQGGTDTQYF. The CDR3 nucleotides read TGCAGCGTCAACGGACAGGGGGGAACAGATACGCAGTATTTT.

This clone was seen once. CDR3 amino acids: CASSELRASHEQYF. The CDR3 DNA reads as TGTGCCAGCAGTGAACTTCGAGCGTCGCACGAGCAGTACTTC. The V and J genes are TRBV6-1 and TRBJ2-7, with D uncertain. The CDR3 spans 14 residues. Germline V gives CDR1 MNHNS, CDR2 SASEGT. With 2 bases removed from V and 5 bases from J, the gap between germline ends came to 13 bases.

This chain links TRBV21-1 with TRBJ2-5; the listed D gene, TRBD2, was not tested against the DNA. TRBV21-1 is a listed pseudogene. The CDR3 runs 12 residues. Written as DNA, the CDR3 is TGTGCCAGCAGCCTCTGGGAGGAGACCCAGTACTTC. Its protein product is CASSLWEETQYF.

The sample holds a few counts of this clone. This chain links TRBV27 with TRBJ1-3; D is undetermined. CDR3 length equals 11 residues. Germline V gene lookup returns CDR1 MNHEY and CDR2 SMNVEV (reference sequence). V was trimmed by 5 bases and J by 8 bases, leaving 7 bases between them. CDR3 in amino acids: CASSHGDTIYF. CDR3 DNA sequence: TGTGCCAGCAGTCACGGAGACACCATATATTTT.

The J gene is TRBJ2-7, the V gene TRBV29-1; D gene unclear. Germline CDR1 is SQVTM and CDR2 is ANQGSEA. The CDR3 length is 11 residues. The germline V and J ends were trimmed by 3 bases and 6 bases, with 9 bases remaining between them. The DNA of the CDR3 is TGCAGCGTTGAGGACGGCGGCGAGCAGTACTTC. Amino acids: CSVEDGGEQYF.